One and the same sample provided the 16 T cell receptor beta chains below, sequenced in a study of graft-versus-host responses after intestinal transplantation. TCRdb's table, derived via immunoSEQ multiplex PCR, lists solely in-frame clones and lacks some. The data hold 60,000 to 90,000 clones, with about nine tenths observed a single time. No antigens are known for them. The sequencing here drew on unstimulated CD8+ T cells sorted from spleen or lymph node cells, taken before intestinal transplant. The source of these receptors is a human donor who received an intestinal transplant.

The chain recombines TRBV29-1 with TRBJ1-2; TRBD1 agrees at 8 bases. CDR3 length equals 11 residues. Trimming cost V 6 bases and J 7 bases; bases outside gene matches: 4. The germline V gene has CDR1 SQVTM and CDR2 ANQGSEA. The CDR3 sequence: CSVTGAAGYTF. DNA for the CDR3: TGCAGCGTGACAGGGGCCGCTGGCTACACCTTC.

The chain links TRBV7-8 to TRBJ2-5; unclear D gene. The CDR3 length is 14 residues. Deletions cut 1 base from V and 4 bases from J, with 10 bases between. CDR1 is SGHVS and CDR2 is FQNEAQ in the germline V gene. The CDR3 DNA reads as TGTGCCAGCAGCTTAGTAATCCCTAGAGAGACCCAGTACTTC. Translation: CASSLVIPRETQYF.

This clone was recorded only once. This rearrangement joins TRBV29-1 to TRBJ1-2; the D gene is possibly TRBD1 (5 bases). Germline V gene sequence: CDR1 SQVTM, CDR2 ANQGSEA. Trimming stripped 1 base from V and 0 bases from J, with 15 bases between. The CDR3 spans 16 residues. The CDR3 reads CSVEGAGRIPNYGYTF. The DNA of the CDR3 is TGCAGCGTTGAAGGTGCGGGACGGATCCCTAACTATGGCTACACCTTC. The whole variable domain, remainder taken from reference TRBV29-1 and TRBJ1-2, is SAVISQKPSRDICQRGTSLTIQCQVDSQVTMMFWYRQQPGQSLTLIATANQGSEATYESGFVIDKFPISRPNLTFSTLTVSNMSPEDSSIYLCSVEGAGRIPNYGYTFGSGTRLTVV.

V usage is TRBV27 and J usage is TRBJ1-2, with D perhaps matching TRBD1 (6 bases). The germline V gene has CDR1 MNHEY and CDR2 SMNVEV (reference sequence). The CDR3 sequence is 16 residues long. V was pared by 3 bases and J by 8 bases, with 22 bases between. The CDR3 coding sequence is TGTGCCAGCAGTTTGGGGGTCAGGGGAGAAGTGGGAGGCTACACCTTC. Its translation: CASSLGVRGEVGGYTF.

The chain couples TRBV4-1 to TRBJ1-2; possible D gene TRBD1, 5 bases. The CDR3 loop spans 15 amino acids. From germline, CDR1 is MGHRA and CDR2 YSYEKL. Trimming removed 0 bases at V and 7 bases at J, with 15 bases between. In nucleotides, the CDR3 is TGCGCCAGCAGCCAAGATTGGGGCATCGGGGGTGGCTACACCTTC. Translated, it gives CASSQDWGIGGGYTF.

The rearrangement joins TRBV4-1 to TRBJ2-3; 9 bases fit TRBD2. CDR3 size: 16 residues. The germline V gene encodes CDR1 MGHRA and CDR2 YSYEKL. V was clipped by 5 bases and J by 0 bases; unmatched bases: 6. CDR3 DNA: TGCGCCAGCAGCAGGGGACTAGCCTCTAGCACAGATACGCAGTATTTT. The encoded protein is CASSRGLASSTDTQYF.

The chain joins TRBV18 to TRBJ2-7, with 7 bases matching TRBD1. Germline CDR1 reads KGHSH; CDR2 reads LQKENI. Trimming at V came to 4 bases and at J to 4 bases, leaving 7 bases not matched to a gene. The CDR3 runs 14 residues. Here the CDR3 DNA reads TGTGCCAGCTCACACCGGGACAGAACTTACGAGCAGTACTTC. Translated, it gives CASSHRDRTYEQYF.

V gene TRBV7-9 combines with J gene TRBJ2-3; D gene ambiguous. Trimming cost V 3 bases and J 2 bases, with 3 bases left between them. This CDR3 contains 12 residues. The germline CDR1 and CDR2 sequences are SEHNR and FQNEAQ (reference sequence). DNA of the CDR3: TGTGCCAGCAGCTTTTACACAGATACGCAGTATTTT. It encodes CASSFYTDTQYF. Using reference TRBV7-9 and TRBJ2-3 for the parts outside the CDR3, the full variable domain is DTGVSQNPRHKITKRGQNVTFRCDPISEHNRLYWYRQTLGQGPEFLTYFQNEAQLEKSRLLSDRFSAERPKGSFSTLEIQRTEQGDSAMYLCASSFYTDTQYFGPGTRLTVL.

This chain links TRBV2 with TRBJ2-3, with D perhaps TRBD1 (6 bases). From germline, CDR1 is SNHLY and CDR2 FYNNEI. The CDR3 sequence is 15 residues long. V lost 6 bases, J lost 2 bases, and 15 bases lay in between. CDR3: CASRSQTGLTDTQYF. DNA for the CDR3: TGTGCCAGCAGAAGCCAGACAGGACTCACAGATACGCAGTATTTT.

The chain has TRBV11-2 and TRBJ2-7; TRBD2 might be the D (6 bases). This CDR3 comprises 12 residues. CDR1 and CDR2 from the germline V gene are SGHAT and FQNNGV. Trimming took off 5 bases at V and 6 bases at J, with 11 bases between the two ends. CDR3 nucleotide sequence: TGTGCCAGCAGCCGACTAGGTACCGAGCAGTACTTC. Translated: CASSRLGTEQYF.

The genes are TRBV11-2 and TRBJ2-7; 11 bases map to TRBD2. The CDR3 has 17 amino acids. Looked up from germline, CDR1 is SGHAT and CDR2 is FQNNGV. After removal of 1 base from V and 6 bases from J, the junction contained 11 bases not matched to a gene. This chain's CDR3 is CASSLVSLSGGASEQYF. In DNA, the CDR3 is TGTGCCAGCAGCTTAGTTAGTCTTAGCGGGGGGGCGAGCGAGCAGTACTTC.

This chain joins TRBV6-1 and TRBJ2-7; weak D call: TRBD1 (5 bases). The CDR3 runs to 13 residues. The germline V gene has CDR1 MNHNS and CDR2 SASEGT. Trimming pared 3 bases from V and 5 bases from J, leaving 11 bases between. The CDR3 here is CASSEVGVHEQYF. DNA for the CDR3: TGTGCCAGCAGTGAGGTAGGGGTTCACGAGCAGTACTTC.

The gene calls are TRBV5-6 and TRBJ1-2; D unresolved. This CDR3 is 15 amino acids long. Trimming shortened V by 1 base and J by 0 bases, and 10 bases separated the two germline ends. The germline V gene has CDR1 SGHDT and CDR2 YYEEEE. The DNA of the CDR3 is TGTGCCAGCAGCTTGTATCGAGGGACTAACTATGGCTACACCTTC. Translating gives CASSLYRGTNYGYTF.

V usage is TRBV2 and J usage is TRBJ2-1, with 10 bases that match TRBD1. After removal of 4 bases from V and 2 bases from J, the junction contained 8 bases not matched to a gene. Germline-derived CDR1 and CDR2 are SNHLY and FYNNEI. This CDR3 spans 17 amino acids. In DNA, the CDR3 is TGTGCCAGCAGTGTCCCGGGACAGGGGCGCACCTACAATGAGCAGTTCTTC. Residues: CASSVPGQGRTYNEQFF.

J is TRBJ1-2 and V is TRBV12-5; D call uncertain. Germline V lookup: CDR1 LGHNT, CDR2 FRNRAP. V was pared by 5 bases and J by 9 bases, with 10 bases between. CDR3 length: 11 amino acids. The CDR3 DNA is TGTGCTAGTGGTCCCGGAGGGAGCTACACCTTC. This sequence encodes CASGPGGSYTF.

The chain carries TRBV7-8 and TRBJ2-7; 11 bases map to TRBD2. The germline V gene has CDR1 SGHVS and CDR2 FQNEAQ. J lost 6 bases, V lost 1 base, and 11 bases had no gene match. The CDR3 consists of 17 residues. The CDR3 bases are TGTGCCAGCAGCTTAGGGTCTAGCGGGGGGAAACAGGGCGAGCAGTACTTC. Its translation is CASSLGSSGGKQGEQYF.